This TCR beta chain was sequenced for a study of T cell responses to AZD1222 COVID-19 vaccine. This clone has only a few counts. Antigen specificity is unknown. Clones were sequenced by immunoSEQ multiplex PCR, and TCRdb holds only the in-frame ones, with some missing. Of approximately 200,000 clones in the sample, roughly nine tenths were seen once. From germline, CDR1 is SNHLY and CDR2 FYNNEI. The CDR3 covers 16 residues. Losses at the gene ends were 9 bases for V and 7 bases for J; bases not matched to a gene: 15. General study points: Baseline testing showed seropositivity in only five or six AZD1222 recipients. Donors were largely white British and mainly female; clonal diversity was possibly underestimated. The span of vaccine-associated CD4 TCRs extended across spike, with dominance at 160-218 and 743-854. Repertoire sampling occurred only after the peak T cell response.

The origin of this receptor is an adult who received the AZD1222 COVID-19 vaccine. The gene calls are TRBV2 and TRBJ1-2; 12 positions agree with TRBD1. This material consisted of peripheral blood, taken 28 days after the second AZD1222 dose. Here the CDR3 reads CASAGTGGATGGGYTF. DNA for the CDR3: TGTGCCAGTGCCGGGACAGGGGGCGCCACAGGTGGTGGCTACACCTTC. Complete variable domain (other parts from reference TRBV2 and TRBJ1-2): EPEVTQTPSHQVTQMGQEVILRCVPISNHLYFYWYRQILGQKVEFLVSFYNNEISEKSEIFDDQFSVERPDGSNFTLKIRSTKLEDSAMYFCASAGTGGATGGGYTFGSGTRLTVV.